This T cell receptor beta chain was sequenced during a study of shared clonotypes between healthy human individuals. Comment on this clone: This sample also contains other DNA sequences that code for the same CDR3.

Repertoires were generated with immunoSEQ multiplex PCR, while TCRdb's copy carries only in-frame clones and drops some. This table has 2,500,000 or so clones, 92% appearing once. The CDR3 length is 13 residues. V gave up 0 bases and J gave up 5 bases, with 5 bases separating them. The germline gives CDR1 ENHRY, CDR2 SYGVKD. CD45RA-negative memory and CD45RA+ naive subsets were split from the CD4+ cells. The specimen sequenced was naive CD4+ T cells from PBMCs. Subset defined: CD45RA+ positively selected. The receptor comes from a man younger than 30 in good health. Some clones in this sample may be carry-over from other donors' samples. This chain joins TRBV10-3 and TRBJ1-5; no reliable D call. The CDR3 loop is CAISESRDQPQHF. CDR3 DNA sequence: TGTGCCATCAGTGAGTCAAGGGATCAGCCCCAGCATTTT.